The source of this T cell receptor (beta chain) is a study of control samples from healthy donors and cancer patients. The table came from immunoSEQ multiplex PCR; TCRdb's copy has only in-frame clones and leaves some out. The data contain about 51,000 clones, around nine tenths of them singletons. This receptor was taken from a man aged 45-65 years with head and neck cancer. The material sequenced was PBMCs.

CDR3 region: CASSLGQGSYNEQFF. CDR3 coding DNA: TGTGCCAGCAGCTTGGGCCAGGGTAGCTACAATGAGCAGTTCTTC. The gene calls are TRBV5-5 and TRBJ2-1, with a weak D call TRBD1 (5 bases). The CDR3 is made up of 15 amino acids. CDR1 and CDR2 from the germline V gene are SGHKS and YYEKEE (reference sequence). Trimming took 0 bases from V and 3 from J, leaving 10 bases between them.